The rows below give T cell receptor beta chains drawn from one sample of a study of identical twins. TCRdb ran MiXCR on the 5' RACE reads and lists one entry per CDR3 protein. Among 200,000 to 250,000 distinct CDR3 sequences listed, under 8.5% were seen once. These records were also assigned to another study, of T cells expressing NK-cell markers.

What was sequenced was CD8+ T cells sorted from blood. All receptors come from a young woman in good health. CDR3s leave out the opening cysteine and the closing phenylalanine or tryptophan.

>TRBJ1-5|TRBV7-8
ASSPGQGAHQPQH
>TRBJ2-1|TRBV9
ASSGRLAGEKYNEQF
>TRBJ1-2|TRBV4-3
ASSQEYRTLHPYGYT
>TRBJ2-3|TRBV27
ASGTLGLAGTRGDTQY
>TRBJ2-3|TRBV10-3
AIRAGGAHTDTQY
>TRBJ2-1|TRBV10-1
ASSVSGTGGRNEQF
>TRBJ1-6|TRBV3-1
ASRDTATGGNNSPLH
>TRBJ2-1|TRBV6-1
ASTPWRGDNEQF
>TRBJ2-5|TRBV5-5
ASSLDQLAETQY
>TRBJ2-1|TRBV7-8
ASSLETSGYNEQF
>TRBJ1-2|TRBV5-1
ASSTHRGANYGYT
>TRBJ1-4|TRBV29-1
SVPGTGVEKLF
>TRBJ2-1|TRBV5-6
ASSSDFSYNEQF
>TRBJ1-5|TRBV7-9
ASSPEREPQH
>TRBJ2-1|TRBV29-1
SVEHRGLNYNEQF
>TRBJ2-2|TRBV20-1
SASGGVNTGELF
>TRBJ2-7|TRBV10-3
AISAGSSYEQY
>TRBJ2-7|TRBV27
ASSLLSGYEQY
>TRBJ2-5|TRBV10-3
AISTPQETQY
>TRBJ1-1|TRBV7-6
ASSLNTGANTEAF
>TRBJ2-3|TRBV5-6
ASSLVSGTDTQY
>TRBJ2-5|TRBV4-3
ASSQRSGDPRETQY
>TRBJ2-3|TRBV7-9
ASSHRDRPLADTQY
>TRBJ1-6|TRBV10-2
ASSHPPEYNSPLH
>TRBJ2-1|TRBV29-1
SVGTSGGYNEQF
>TRBJ2-3|TRBV6-4
ASSDWHGGGTDTQY
>TRBJ1-1|TRBV5-6
ASSSGQGLNTEAF
>TRBJ1-1|TRBV3-1
ASSQDDVSLNTEAF
>TRBJ2-3|TRBV12-3/TRBV12-4
ASNDRGADTQY
>TRBJ1-1|TRBV6-1
ASSPGQGRTEAF
>TRBJ2-3|TRBV2
ASSEWGTDTQY
>TRBJ2-5|TRBV4-1
ASSQDRGRGQETQY
>TRBJ2-1|TRBV2
ASSDRAFSYNEQF
>TRBJ2-7|TRBV3-1
ASSHEGRTLYEQY
>TRBJ2-1|TRBV6-1
ASKGIGVIEQF
>TRBJ2-1|TRBV12-3/TRBV12-4
ASTPDPRANEQF
>TRBJ2-4|TRBV6-4
ASSDFAPNIQY
>TRBJ2-7|TRBV7-9
ALEERGAHEQY
>TRBJ2-3|TRBV5-1
ASSSSAGGTDTQY
>TRBJ2-3|TRBV7-9
ASSLGLESTDTQY
>TRBJ2-7|TRBV14
ASSPYRAYEQY
>TRBJ1-2|TRBV28
ASSFPGEGYGYT
>TRBJ2-7|TRBV18
ASSPPVTGAEQY
>TRBJ2-1|TRBV6-1
ASSLGSKNEQF
>TRBJ1-4|TRBV7-8
ASSLGGGLGEKLF
>TRBJ2-1|TRBV19
ASSIAGGPGEQF
>TRBJ2-3|TRBV11-3
ASSAGSDGRDTQY
>TRBJ2-5|TRBV29-1
SVEGRGETQY